This TCR beta chain was observed in a study of blood T cell repertoires in COVID-19. Measured with immunoSEQ multiplex PCR; TCRdb has only the in-frame clones, and not every one. Here the sample spans about 360,000 clones, about 86% being singletons. The ends were cut back, 3 bases at V and 0 bases at J, with 16 bases in the middle. CDR1 and CDR2 from the germline V gene are SEHNR and FQNEAQ (reference sequence). The CDR3 sequence is 17 residues long. The source material was peripheral blood. The TCR originated in a man in his thirties or forties with active or convalescent COVID-19. V gene TRBV7-9 combines with J gene TRBJ2-3; D is ambiguous. CDR3 sequence (DNA): TGTGCCAGCAGCTTTCCCCTCGAGAGTACTAGCACAGATACGCAGTATTTT. It encodes CASSFPLESTSTDTQYF.